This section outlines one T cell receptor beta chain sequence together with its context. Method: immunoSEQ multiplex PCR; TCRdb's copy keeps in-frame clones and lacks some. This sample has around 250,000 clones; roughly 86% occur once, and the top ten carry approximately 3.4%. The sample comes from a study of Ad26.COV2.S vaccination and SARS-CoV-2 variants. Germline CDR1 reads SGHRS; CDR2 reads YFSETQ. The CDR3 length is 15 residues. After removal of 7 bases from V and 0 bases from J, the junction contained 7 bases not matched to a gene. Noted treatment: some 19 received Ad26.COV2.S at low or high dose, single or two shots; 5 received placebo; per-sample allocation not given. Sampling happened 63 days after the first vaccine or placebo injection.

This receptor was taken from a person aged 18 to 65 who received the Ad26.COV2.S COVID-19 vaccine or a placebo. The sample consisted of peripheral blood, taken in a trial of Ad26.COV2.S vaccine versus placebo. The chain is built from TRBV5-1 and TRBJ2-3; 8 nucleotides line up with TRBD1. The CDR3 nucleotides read TGCGCCAGCGCCGACCAGGGGGCGAGCACAGATACGCAGTATTTT. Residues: CASADQGASTDTQYF.